The 20 T cell receptor beta chains below come from one sample, sequenced in a study of blood T cell repertoires in COVID-19. TCRdb's copy holds only in-frame clones and misses some; the assay was immunoSEQ multiplex PCR. The table includes about 180,000 clones, roughly 88% detected once. Material: peripheral blood. The source is a woman of 80 years or more with acute or convalescent COVID-19.

This clone occurred once. The chain employs TRBV18 and TRBJ2-1, with no clear D. The CDR3 covers 14 residues. Trimming removed 5 bases at V and 0 bases at J, with 8 bases between. The germline V gene has CDR1 KGHSH and CDR2 LQKENI. CDR3: CASSAASSYNEQFF. The CDR3 DNA follows: TGTGCCAGCTCAGCAGCTAGCTCCTACAATGAGCAGTTCTTC.

The chain combines TRBV7-2 with TRBJ2-7; TRBD1 is a possible D gene (6 bases). CDR1 and CDR2 (germline): SGHTA, FQGNSA. The CDR3 has 17 residues. The V gene lost 6 bases and the J gene lost 0 bases, with 21 bases spanning the gap. The CDR3 sequence is CASSLRSGGPNSYEQYF. CDR3 nucleotide sequence: TGTGCCAGCAGTCTCCGGAGTGGGGGCCCCAACTCCTACGAGCAGTACTTC.

V usage is TRBV6-5 and J usage is TRBJ2-1; tentatively, D is TRBD1 (6 bases). This CDR3 region has 12 residues. V lost 6 bases, J lost 6 bases, and 9 bases lay in between. Germline loops: CDR1 MNHEY, CDR2 SVGAGI. The CDR3 bases are TGTGCCAGCAGCGGACAGCTCAATGAGCAGTTCTTC. Translated: CASSGQLNEQFF.

The chain is built from TRBV27 and TRBJ1-5; no clear D gene. Germline V gene sequence: CDR1 MNHEY, CDR2 SMNVEV (reference sequence). V was pared by 9 bases and J by 0 bases, with 15 bases between. This CDR3 comprises 15 residues. In DNA, the CDR3 is TGTGCCAGTCGCGGGTCCTCGGTTAGCAATCAGCCCCAGCATTTT. Translating it yields CASRGSSVSNQPQHF.

The chain recombines TRBV19 with TRBJ1-2, with D tentatively TRBD1 (6 bases). Germline-derived CDR1 and CDR2 are LNHDA and SQIVND (reference sequence). The V end lost 1 base, the J end lost 2 bases, and 11 bases lay between the germline ends. This CDR3 spans 15 amino acids. The CDR3 DNA reads as TGTGCCAGTAGTATAGGAGGGGGTTTGAACTATGGCTACACCTTC. Its translation: CASSIGGGLNYGYTF.

For the CDR3, the DNA is TGTGCCAGCAGCCCCCGGGACAGGGGTAATTCACCCCTCCACTTT. Amino acids: CASSPRDRGNSPLHF. The J gene is TRBJ1-6, the V gene TRBV7-9, with 10 nucleotides matching TRBD1. The CDR3 runs to 15 residues. V dropped 5 bases and J dropped 6; count of bases not matched to a gene: 4. From germline, CDR1 is SEHNR and CDR2 FQNEAQ (reference sequence).

The chain links TRBV5-1 to TRBJ2-3; weak D call: TRBD1 (5 bases). The CDR3 extends over 13 amino acids. Looked up from germline, CDR1 is SGHRS and CDR2 is YFSETQ. The ends were cut back, 3 bases at V and 4 bases at J, with 9 bases in the middle. CDR3 amino acids: CASSSGFPDTQYF. CDR3 nucleotide sequence: TGCGCCAGCAGCTCAGGGTTTCCAGATACGCAGTATTTT.

The V gene is TRBV5-1, the J gene TRBJ2-2; 10 bases agree with TRBD1. This CDR3 spans 15 amino acids. CDR1 is SGHRS and CDR2 is YFSETQ in the germline V gene. The V gene end was trimmed by 4 bases and the J gene end by 7 bases; junction bases not matched to a gene: 7. As DNA, the CDR3 is TGCGCCAGCAGCAGTCGACAGGGGGCGATCGGGGAGCTGTTTTTT. Its translation is CASSSRQGAIGELFF.

The rearrangement joins TRBV5-8 to TRBJ1-1; TRBD1 might be the D (5 bases). Germline CDR1 is SGHTS and CDR2 is YDEGEE. V lost 2 bases to trimming and J lost 0 bases, with 8 bases between them. The CDR3 contains 14 residues. CDR3 sequence (DNA): TGTGCCAGCAGCTTTTCAGGGTTGAACACTGAAGCTTTCTTT. It is translated as CASSFSGLNTEAFF.

V gene TRBV6-1 combines with J gene TRBJ2-5; 13 bases are a match to TRBD2. V lost 2 bases to trimming and J lost 6 bases; unmatched junction nucleotides: 6. The CDR3 consists of 16 residues. The germline V gene has CDR1 MNHNS and CDR2 SASEGT. The DNA of the CDR3 is TGTGCCAGCAGTGAACTAACTAGCGGGAGGGTGAAGACCCAGTACTTC. It yields the protein CASSELTSGRVKTQYF.

The gene calls are TRBV20-1 and TRBJ2-3, with D perhaps TRBD1 (6 bases). V was cut by 7 bases and J by 2 bases, with 7 bases left in between. Per the germline V gene, CDR1 is DFQATT and CDR2 is SNEGSKA (reference sequence). The CDR3 totals 11 residues. For the CDR3, the DNA is TGCAGTGGACAGGCCACAGATACGCAGTATTTT. Its translation: CSGQATDTQYF.

The V and J genes are TRBV7-2 and TRBJ2-7; 7 nucleotides agree with TRBD2. Per germline, CDR1 SGHTA and CDR2 FQGNSA. Trimming at V came to 5 bases and at J to 4 bases, leaving 14 bases not matched to a gene. CDR3 size: 16 residues. This chain's CDR3 is CASSAVGGGRGYEQYF. The CDR3 nucleotides read TGTGCCAGCAGCGCCGTCGGGGGAGGGAGAGGGTACGAGCAGTACTTC.

J is TRBJ2-3 and V is TRBV24-1, with a weak D call TRBD2 (6 bases). Trimming removed 2 bases at V and 2 bases at J, with 10 bases between. The CDR3 covers 15 residues. Germline CDR1 and CDR2: KGHDR and SFDVKD. The CDR3 DNA follows: TGTGCCACCAGTGATTCCGAGGGACTCACAGATACGCAGTATTTT. This codes for CATSDSEGLTDTQYF.

This sequence joins TRBV27 and TRBJ2-7; D is possibly TRBD2 (6 bases). V lost 5 bases, J lost 6 bases, and 14 bases lay in between. Per germline, CDR1 MNHEY and CDR2 SMNVEV (reference sequence). The CDR3 is 13 amino acids. CDR3 sequence: CASSASGGLEQYF. The CDR3 coding sequence is TGTGCCAGCAGTGCCTCCGGAGGGCTCGAGCAGTACTTC.

This clone was found a few times. V is TRBV27 and J is TRBJ1-5, with D possibly matching TRBD1 (5 bases). Germline CDR1 reads MNHEY; CDR2 reads SMNVEV (reference sequence). CDR3 length: 16 residues. V was pared by 7 bases and J by 2 bases, with 18 bases between. CDR3 DNA sequence: TGTGCCAGCAATCCAGGCGGGGGAGTGGGCAATCAGCCCCAGCATTTT. It codes for CASNPGGGVGNQPQHF.

The rearrangement joins TRBV30 to TRBJ1-2, with TRBD1 as a possible D gene (6 bases). V lost 2 bases and J lost 5, with 12 bases in between. The germline gives CDR1 GTSNPN, CDR2 SVGIG (reference sequence). CDR3 length equals 13 residues. The CDR3 nucleotides read TGTGCCTGGAGTAGCTACAGGGAGTATGGCTACACCTTC. Protein product: CAWSSYREYGYTF. The whole variable domain, filled in from reference TRBV30 and TRBJ1-2, reads SQTIHQWPATLVQPVGSPLSLECTVEGTSNPNLYWYRQAAGRGLQLLFYSVGIGQISSEVPQNLSASRPQDRQFILSSKKLLLSDSGFYLCAWSSYREYGYTFGSGTRLTVV.

V is TRBV5-8 and J is TRBJ1-4; no firm D call. This CDR3 region has 16 residues. V lost 0 bases, J lost 3 bases, and 12 bases lay in between. Germline V gives CDR1 SGHTS, CDR2 YDEGEE. CDR3 sequence reads: CASSLVDPRANEKLFF. CDR3 DNA sequence: TGTGCCAGCAGCTTGGTTGATCCTCGGGCTAATGAAAAACTGTTTTTT.

The gene calls are TRBV5-1 and TRBJ1-3, with D perhaps TRBD1 (6 bases). CDR3 length: 18 residues. Trimming took 4 bases from V and 3 from J, leaving 23 bases between them. Germline V gives CDR1 SGHRS, CDR2 YFSETQ. This chain's CDR3 is CASSPRGIQGTFGNTIYF. Written as DNA, the CDR3 is TGCGCCAGCAGCCCGCGAGGAATCCAGGGGACCTTTGGAAACACCATATATTTT.

This sequence joins TRBV30 and TRBJ2-1, with D perhaps TRBD1 (6 bases). V lost 3 bases and J 5 bases, leaving 11 bases between the germline ends. The CDR3 loop spans 13 amino acids. From germline, CDR1 is GTSNPN and CDR2 SVGIG (reference sequence). The CDR3 DNA is TGTGCCTGGAGCGTGGACAGTCACAATGAGCAGTTCTTC. Protein: CAWSVDSHNEQFF. Based on the CDR3 plus reference TRBV30 and TRBJ2-1, the full variable domain is SQTIHQWPATLVQPVGSPLSLECTVEGTSNPNLYWYRQAAGRGLQLLFYSVGIGQISSEVPQNLSASRPQDRQFILSSKKLLLSDSGFYLCAWSVDSHNEQFFGPGTRLTVL.

The chain has TRBV6-2 or TRBV6-3 and TRBJ1-6; D ambiguous. Trimming pared 2 bases from V and 6 bases from J, leaving 8 bases between. This CDR3 contains 14 residues. Looked up from germline, CDR1 is MNHEY and CDR2 is SVGEGT. CDR3 sequence (DNA): TGTGCCAGCAGTTACCGGCGGGGTAATTCACCCCTCCACTTT. This sequence encodes CASSYRRGNSPLHF.